Each of the 3 T cell receptor beta chains below was sequenced from the same sample in a study of early T cells in non-severe SARS-CoV-2 infection. TCRdb recomputed calls from the 5' RACE reads with MiXCR, one row per CDR3 protein. Among approximately 70,000 distinct CDR3 sequences listed, 3.5% to 6% were seen once. The sequenced sample was whole blood, obtained at baseline. These receptors were collected from an adult who was a healthcare worker with PCR-confirmed SARS-CoV-2 infection or an uninfected control (not recorded which). The donor label of this sample is uncertain.

The chain employs TRBV6-6 and TRBJ1-2, with 9 bases matching TRBD1. Germline assignment: CDR1 MNHNY and CDR2 SVGAGI (reference sequence). The CDR3 length is 16 residues. V shed 7 bases and J 5 bases; nucleotides not matched to a gene: 14. The CDR3 DNA is TGTGCCAGCAACTTCCGGCGGACAGGGGAAGAGTATGGCTACACCTTC. Translated: CASNFRRTGEEYGYTF.

V usage is TRBV12-3 or TRBV12-4 and J usage is TRBJ2-1; TRBD2 matches 9 bases. There are 19 residues in the CDR3. V trimming: 3 bases; J trimming: 2 bases; junction bases outside the gene matches: 14. CDR3 sequence (DNA): TGTGCCAGCAGTTTGCGGCTAAGCGGGGGGACTCGGGCCTACAATGAGCAGTTCTTC. Protein sequence: CASSLRLSGGTRAYNEQFF.

This clonotype was counted ten times or more. The V gene is TRBV5-5, the J gene TRBJ1-5; unclear D gene. The germline V and J ends were trimmed by 0 bases and 0 bases, with 10 bases remaining between them. CDR3 length: 16 amino acids. The germline V gene has CDR1 SGHKS and CDR2 YYEKEE (reference sequence). The CDR3 loop is CASSLGPGVSNQPQHF. CDR3 in DNA: TGTGCCAGCAGCTTGGGGCCTGGAGTTAGCAATCAGCCCCAGCATTTT.